This TCR beta chain was recovered during a study of T cell responses to AZD1222 COVID-19 vaccine. Study overall: It was second doses at about 4 or about 12 weeks that were pooled.

V lost 4 bases and J 5 bases, leaving 10 bases between the germline ends. Germline V lookup: CDR1 KGHSH, CDR2 LQKENI. The CDR3 runs to 13 residues. Remarks on this clone: Antigen unknown.

Study-wide results and limits: Per reports, nearly half of all spike-specific TCRs target regions that are unmutated in variants. Donors were chiefly white British, with a greater number of females, and clonal diversity was perhaps underestimated.

Generated by immunoSEQ multiplex PCR, the TCRdb table keeps only in-frame clones and is missing some. The sample shows roughly 100,000 clones, approximately 88% of them seen only once. The specimen was peripheral blood, collected on day 0 of AZD1222 vaccination. The rearrangement links TRBV18 to TRBJ2-3; D is unresolved. This TCR was recovered from an adult in good health. CDR3 sequence (DNA): TGTGCCAGCTCACAGCTAGGGAAAGATACGCAGTATTTT. Translated, it gives CASSQLGKDTQYF.